Listed here are 15 T cell receptor beta chains from one sample, sequenced in a study of T cells in Graves' hyperthyroidism and ophthalmopathy. Amplified regions were TCR beta CDR3 sequences from RNA transcripts. RT-PCR in the first round (using the HTBI primer set) targeted the TCR CDR3. TCRdb passed the multiplex PCR reads through MiXCR, listing each CDR3 protein once. Of under 350,000 distinct CDR3 sequences in the sample, 18% were seen once. What was sequenced was blood. All receptors come from a woman aged 45-65 years with Graves' hyperthyroidism.

A note on this clonotype: A much larger clone differs by one base, so this may be a read error. The rearrangement joins TRBV12-3 or TRBV12-4 to TRBJ2-1; perhaps D is TRBD1 or TRBD2 (5 bases each). This CDR3 has 15 residues. Trimming cost V 3 bases and J 8 bases, with 17 bases left between them. Here the CDR3 DNA reads TGTGCCAGCAGTTTCCGGGACCCCGACACCGATGAGCAGTTCTTC. The encoded protein is CASSFRDPDTDEQFF.

The table lists this clonotype with a few counts. The V and J genes are TRBV7-8 and TRBJ2-1, with D unclear. Germline CDR1 is SGHVS and CDR2 is FQNEAQ. This CDR3 has 13 amino acids. Trimming pared 3 bases from V and 12 bases from J, leaving 15 bases between. This CDR3 is CASSLVRPTGQFF. CDR3 bases: TGTGCCAGCAGCTTGGTGAGGCCCACGGGGCAGTTCTTC.

The rearrangement uses TRBV2 and TRBJ2-4; possibly TRBD1 for D (6 bases). With 5 bases removed from V and 5 bases from J, the gap between germline ends came to 16 bases. The CDR3 spans 15 residues. Germline-derived CDR1 and CDR2 are SNHLY and FYNNEI. In DNA form, the CDR3 reads TGTGCCAGCAGTACAGGGCGGACGGCGGAAAACATTCAGTACTTC. This translates into CASSTGRTAENIQYF.

This clonotype was seen repeatedly, ten times or more. The genes are TRBV5-1 and TRBJ2-1; 7 bases fit TRBD2. CDR3 length: 14 residues. CDR1 and CDR2 (germline): SGHRS, YFSETQ. V was pared by 6 bases and J by 4 bases, with 7 bases of the junction left unmatched. The CDR3 loop reads CASTLGGVYNEQFF. The CDR3 DNA is TGCGCCAGCACGTTGGGGGGGGTGTACAATGAGCAGTTCTTC.

J is TRBJ2-2 and V is TRBV5-1; the D is unclear. Germline V gene sequence: CDR1 SGHRS, CDR2 YFSETQ. The CDR3 is 14 amino acids. V lost 4 bases and J 3 bases, leaving 10 bases between the germline ends. The CDR3 region is CASSPEGDTGELFF. The CDR3 DNA reads TGCGCCAGCAGCCCGGAAGGTGACACCGGGGAGCTGTTTTTT.

The sample holds a few counts of this clonotype. The chain recombines TRBV19 with TRBJ2-1; 8 positions match TRBD2. The J segment lost 8 bases and the V segment lost 7 bases, leaving 13 bases of the junction unmatched. Per germline, CDR1 LNHDA and CDR2 SQIVND (reference sequence). The CDR3 totals 15 residues. In DNA, the CDR3 is TGTGCCAGTACCCCCCCGAGCGGGAGAAGGGATGAGCAGTTCTTC. Translated, it gives CASTPPSGRRDEQFF. The whole variable domain, remainder taken from reference TRBV19 and TRBJ2-1, is DGGITQSPKYLFRKEGQNVTLSCEQNLNHDAMYWYRQDPGQGLRLIYYSQIVNDFQKGDIAEGYSVSREKKESFPLTVTSAQKNPTAFYLCASTPPSGRRDEQFFGPGTRLTVL.

The chain joins TRBV11-2 to TRBJ1-6; D unresolved. There are 15 residues in the CDR3. The germline V gene encodes CDR1 SGHAT and CDR2 FQNNGV. V dropped 0 bases and J dropped 9 bases, with 12 bases sitting between them. This CDR3 reads CASSLEGGIGSPLHF. As DNA, the CDR3 is TGTGCCAGCAGCTTAGAGGGAGGGATAGGTTCACCCCTCCACTTT.

The chain links TRBV6-1 to TRBJ1-1; 7 nucleotides align to TRBD1. J gave up 6 bases and V 7 bases, and 8 bases lay outside the gene matches. Germline-derived CDR1 and CDR2 are MNHNS and SASEGT. The CDR3 has 13 residues. CDR3 amino acids: CASNRQGESEAFF. CDR3 DNA: TGTGCCAGCAATAGACAGGGTGAATCTGAAGCTTTCTTT.

This clonotype was detected many times. The chain carries TRBV2 and TRBJ1-2; D ambiguous. V lost 3 bases to trimming and J lost 4 bases, with 6 bases between them. Germline V gene sequence: CDR1 SNHLY, CDR2 FYNNEI. This CDR3 spans 12 amino acids. CDR3 coding DNA: TGTGCCAGCAGTGAGGGTGGCTATGGCTACACCTTC. Protein: CASSEGGYGYTF.

This clonotype was seen at least ten times. The chain combines TRBV5-5 with TRBJ1-5, with D unclear. From germline, CDR1 is SGHKS and CDR2 YYEKEE (reference sequence). Trimming took off 0 bases at V and 2 bases at J, with 9 bases between the two ends. This CDR3 is built from 15 residues. The CDR3 nucleotides are TGTGCCAGCAGCTTGGGTCCCCCCGGCAATCAGCCCCAGCATTTT. Protein sequence: CASSLGPPGNQPQHF.

Concerning this clonotype: A much larger clone differs by one base, so this may be a read error. The CDR3 does not end in the conserved phenylalanine or tryptophan, so this is likely a read error. The chain combines TRBV20-1 with TRBJ2-1, with 9 positions matching TRBD2. The CDR3 runs 16 residues. Germline trimming cut 0 bases from V and 4 bases from J; bases unmatched to any gene: 7. CDR1 is DFQATT and CDR2 is SNEGSKA in the germline V gene (reference sequence). CDR3 amino acids: CSARDGSGRQYNEQFL. In DNA, the CDR3 is TGCAGTGCTAGAGATGGGAGCGGGAGGCAGTACAATGAGCAGTTCCTC.

This clonotype was counted ten times or more. The gene calls are TRBV24-1 and TRBJ2-5; D uncertain. Germline values: CDR1 KGHDR, CDR2 SFDVKD. This CDR3 comprises 11 residues. Trimming took 4 bases from V and 4 from J, leaving 3 bases between them. The CDR3 sequence is CATSDLETQYF. CDR3 bases: TGTGCCACCAGTGACCTAGAGACCCAGTACTTC.

This clonotype has more than one count but fewer than ten. The chain couples TRBV6-1 to TRBJ1-5; a possible D gene is TRBD1 (6 bases). This CDR3 has 15 residues. Trimming took off 8 bases at V and 7 bases at J, with 21 bases between the two ends. The germline CDR1 and CDR2 sequences are MNHNS and SASEGT. CDR3 in amino acids: CASGGQGIWGQPQHF. In nucleotides, the CDR3 is TGTGCCAGCGGGGGGCAGGGGATCTGGGGGCAGCCCCAGCATTTT.

This clonotype was detected many times. The V and J genes are TRBV6-1 and TRBJ2-5; TRBD1 or TRBD2 may be the D gene (5 bases each). Germline-derived CDR1 and CDR2 are MNHNS and SASEGT. With 5 bases removed from V and 3 bases from J, the gap between germline ends came to 10 bases. The CDR3 has 13 amino acids. CDR3 in DNA: TGTGCCAGCAGTTACGGGGCGAAAGAGACCCAGTACTTC. Translating gives CASSYGAKETQYF.

The sample holds many counts of this clonotype. The chain is built from TRBV11-2 and TRBJ1-1; D may be TRBD1 (6 bases). V lost 3 bases and J 4 bases, leaving 12 bases between the germline ends. This CDR3 has 14 residues. Germline V gene data show CDR1 as SGHAT and CDR2 as FQNNGV. As DNA, the CDR3 is TGTGCCAGCAGCTTCTCCGGGGGCCCCACTGAAGCTTTCTTT. This translates into CASSFSGGPTEAFF.